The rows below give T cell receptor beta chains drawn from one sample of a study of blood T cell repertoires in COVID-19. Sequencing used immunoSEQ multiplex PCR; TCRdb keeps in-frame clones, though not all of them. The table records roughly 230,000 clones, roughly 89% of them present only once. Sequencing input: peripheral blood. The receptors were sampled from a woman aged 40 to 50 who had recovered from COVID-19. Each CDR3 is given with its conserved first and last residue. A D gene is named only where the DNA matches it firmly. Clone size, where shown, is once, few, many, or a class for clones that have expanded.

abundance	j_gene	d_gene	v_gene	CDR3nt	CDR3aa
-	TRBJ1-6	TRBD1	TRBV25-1	TGTGCCAGCAGTGAAAGTTTGACAGGGTATAATTCACCCCTCCACTTT	CASSESLTGYNSPLHF
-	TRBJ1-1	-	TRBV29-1	TGCAGCGTTAGCTCTGGGGAGGTCACTGAAGCTTTCTTT	CSVSSGEVTEAFF
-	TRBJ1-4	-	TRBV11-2	TGTGCCAGCAGCTTAGGGCTTCGTGAAAAACTGTTTTTT	CASSLGLREKLFF
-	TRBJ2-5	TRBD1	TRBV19	TGTGCCAGTAGTAACTACGGGACAGGGGGAGAGACCCAGTACTTC	CASSNYGTGGETQYF
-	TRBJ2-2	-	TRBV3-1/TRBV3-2	TGTGCCAGCAGCTACGAGCGGTCCACCGGGGAGCTGTTTTTT	CASSYERSTGELFF
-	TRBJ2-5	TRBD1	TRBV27	TGTGCCAGCAGTTTGACAGGGTCGTGGGAGACCCAGTACTTC	CASSLTGSWETQYF
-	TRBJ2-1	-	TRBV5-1	TGCGCCAGCAGCTGGGGGGTTTACAATGAGCAGTTCTTC	CASSWGVYNEQFF
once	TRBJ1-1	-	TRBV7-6	TGTGCCAGCAGCTTATGGGGGGACGCTGAAGCTTTCTTT	CASSLWGDAEAFF
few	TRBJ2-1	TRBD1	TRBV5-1	TGCGCCAGCAGCCCGTTCGACAGGGATCGTAATGAGCAGTTCTTC	CASSPFDRDRNEQFF
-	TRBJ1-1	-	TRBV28	TGTGCCAGCAGTTTTCCGGGGGGGCACACTGAAGCTTTCTTT	CASSFPGGHTEAFF
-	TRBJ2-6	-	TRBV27	TGTGCCAGCAGTACTTATAGGGGAACGGGGGCCAACGTCCTGACTTTC	CASSTYRGTGANVLTF
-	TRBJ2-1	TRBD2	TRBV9	TGTGCCAGCAGCGCGCGGGAGGGTGACTACAATGAGCAGTTCTTC	CASSAREGDYNEQFF
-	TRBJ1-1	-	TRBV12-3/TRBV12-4	TGTGCCAGCAGTTCACACACCTTACCTGAAGCTTTCTTT	CASSSHTLPEAFF
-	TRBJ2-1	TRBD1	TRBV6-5	TGTGCCAGCAGTTACGGGACAGGAATTTACAATGAGCAGTTCTTC	CASSYGTGIYNEQFF
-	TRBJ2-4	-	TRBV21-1	TGTGCCAGCGGGGGGCTACAGGGGAGCCTCAAAAACATTCAGTACTTC	CASGGLQGSLKNIQYF
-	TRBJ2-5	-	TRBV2	TGTGCCAGCAAAGAGGGTGGTGAGACCCAGTACTTC	CASKEGGETQYF
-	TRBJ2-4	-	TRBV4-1	TGCGCCAGCAGCCAAGGGCCGGGTATGACCAAAAACATTCAGTACTTC	CASSQGPGMTKNIQYF